The present entry profiles one T cell receptor beta chain with its context. It lacks a known antigen. The sample holds no much larger clone one base away, and base qualities are not on file. CDR1 and CDR2 (SGHKS, YYEKEE) derive from the germline V gene (reference sequence). The CDR3, from cysteine to phenylalanine, totals 15 residues. Only the CDR3 DNA stays, 45 bases, in frame from base 1. V and J are truncated by 1 base and 4 bases respectively, leaving an intervening sequence of 12 bases. This entry belongs to a study of ipilimumab plus nivolumab after autologous stem cell transplantation (dated by TCRdb to the early 2020s). About the investigation overall: Trial patients received a median of about five ipilimumab doses and fewer than 10 nivolumab doses. Patients with high-risk diffuse large B cell lymphoma, mature T cell lymphoma, or multiple myeloma undergoing autologous transplant were enrolled in the trial. More than 30 patients made up the trial's intent-to-treat population. The DLBCL cohort included primary refractory and relapsed disease, with 18-month progression-free survival of about 86% and 29% respectively. Beyond this particular receptor, the publication reports: The authors concluded that, as post-transplant consolidation, combined checkpoint inhibition appeared tolerable. According to the authors, a biologic rationale for studying the approach further came from T cell receptor repertoire, regulatory T cell phenotype and gut microbiota profiles.

The receptor library was made with the immunoSEQ multiplex PCR assay. The table comes from immuneACCESS by way of TCRdb, which keeps in-frame sequences with V and J called. Part of the clones is missing from these tables; in studies checked, under half for an unresolved V gene and the rest for unknown reasons. The sample table lists approximately 10,000 clones, just under 80% of them with a count of one. The ten largest account for 8.2% of the sample. Ipilimumab was given at 1 mg/kg intravenously on day 1 of selected weeks, and checkpoint therapy started 14 to 28 days after autologous transplant. Nivolumab was administered at 3 mg/kg intravenously on day 1 of weeks 1, 4, 7, 10, and every two weeks through week 26. This was a Phase Ib clinical trial that tested ipilimumab plus nivolumab, given as combined checkpoint inhibition, for consolidation following autologous stem cell transplantation.

The sequence was collected from a male donor with diffuse large B-cell lymphoma. This receptor chain uses TRBV5-5 and TRBJ1-5; the D gene is possibly TRBD1, with 6 bases matching. The source was PBMCs, collected in a trial of ipilimumab plus nivolumab as post-transplant consolidation. The CDR3 sequence is CASSLMAGVNQPQHF. DNA sequence: TGTGCCAGCAGCTTGATGGCAGGGGTGAATCAGCCCCAGCATTTT.